This T cell receptor (beta chain) was sequenced in a study of cytotoxic CD8 clonotypes in ibrutinib-treated CLL (TCRdb year 2021). For context, the study as a whole: In this cohort, some 16 patients were treatment-naive and more than 9 were relapsed/refractory, while some 18 had unmutated IGHV. Cryopreserved peripheral blood mononuclear cells were collected at three points: before therapy, at response, and at either sustained remission or disease progression. The response samples were drawn at a median of around eleven months into treatment, with a range of about 6 to 40 months. Patients were still on ibrutinib when every remission and progressive disease sample was collected. Longitudinal samples were available for about 30% of the 86 trial participants. Samples averaged around 280,000 productive templates and approximately 100,000 productive rearrangements. Responses were partial in some 24 patients and complete in 2; after median 68 months follow-up, approximately 15 stayed in remission and about twelve progressed.

Deletion took 0 bases off V and 0 bases off J, with a span of 10 bases between the germline ends. CDR1 is given as SGDLS and CDR2 as YYNGEE, both from the germline V gene. From the cysteine up to the phenylalanine, the CDR3 has a length of 15 residues. Only the CDR3 region is kept as DNA, spanning 45 bases read in frame from base 1. At least ten counts were recorded for this clone. The clone's antigen remains unknown. No much larger clone is present one base from it, and per-base qualities are unavailable. Here is what the overall study found, with its caveats: Sampling times were not matched between patients in sustained remission and patients whose disease was progressing, and lymph node repertoires were not examined. Clonality rose at ibrutinib response, remained stable during sustained remission, and dropped back toward baseline at progression. Public clonotypes were found to be uncommon and were observed to contract or remain stable during treatment; the increase in clonality was shown to reflect expansion of private clonotypes at ibrutinib response. Baseline clonality exceeded that of age-matched healthy donors and correlated strongly with circulating CD8+ T-cell counts.

A MiSeq instrument was used for deep resolution sequencing, which targeted depths ranging from 1 in 1 million up to 1 in 200,000 T cells, with coverage averaging 10x for each clonotype. The immunoSEQ hsTCRB Kit was used to generate the TCR beta libraries. In the original analysis: ImmunoSEQ Data Assistant and ImmunoSEQ Analyzer were used for data analysis, and V, D and J genes were assigned according to IMGT definitions. Clonality, which ranges from 0 to 1, was calculated as one minus the normalized Shannon entropy of productive rearrangement frequencies. Only overrepresented clonotypes making up at least 0.05% of the repertoire of each patient were included in the public clonotype analysis. Some 13 age-matched healthy donor repertoires from immuneACCESS served as clonality controls. TCRdb limited this immuneACCESS table to in-frame rearrangements with V and J called. A share of clones is missing; checked studies link under half to unresolved V genes, and the rest is unexplained. The DNA was the basis for D and trimming; V, J and clone size are from that table. Counted in this sample were 65,000 to 85,000 clones; roughly 85% of them appeared once. Around 37% of the sample lies in the top ten.

Interpreted using the paper, the time point label stands for: around 25 months on ibrutinib. For TCR beta library preparation, approximately 2 micrograms of genomic DNA were extracted from the cryopreserved PBMCs. Longitudinal blood samples from CLL patients on ibrutinib monotherapy were analyzed using high-throughput TCR beta sequencing. The patients took part in an open-label, single-center phase 2 trial of ibrutinib monotherapy. This receptor chain uses TRBV9 and TRBJ2-7; confidence is insufficient to name the D gene. The sequence came from a human donor with chronic lymphocytic leukemia. The material was PBMCs, obtained after 24 months of ibrutinib treatment. The DNA sequence reads TGTGCCAGCAGCGTAGATTCCAGCCGCTCCTACGAGCAGTACTTC. This translates into CASSVDSSRSYEQYF.